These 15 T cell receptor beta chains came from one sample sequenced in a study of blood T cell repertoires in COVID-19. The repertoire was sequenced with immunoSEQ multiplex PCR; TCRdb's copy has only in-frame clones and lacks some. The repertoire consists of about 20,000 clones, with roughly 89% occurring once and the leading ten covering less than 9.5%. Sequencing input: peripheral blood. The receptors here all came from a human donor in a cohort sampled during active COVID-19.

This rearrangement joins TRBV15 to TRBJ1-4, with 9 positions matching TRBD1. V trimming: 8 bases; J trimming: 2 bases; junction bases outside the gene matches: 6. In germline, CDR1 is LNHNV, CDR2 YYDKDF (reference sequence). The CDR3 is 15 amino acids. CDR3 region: CATLRQGVTNEKLFF. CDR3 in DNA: TGTGCCACCCTCAGACAGGGGGTCACTAATGAAAAACTGTTTTTT. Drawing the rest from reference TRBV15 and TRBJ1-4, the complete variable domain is DAMVIQNPRYQVTQFGKPVTLSCSQTLNHNVMYWYQQKSSQAPKLLFHYYDKDFNNEADTPDNFQSRRPNTSFCFLDIRSPGLGDTAMYLCATLRQGVTNEKLFFGSGTQLSVL.

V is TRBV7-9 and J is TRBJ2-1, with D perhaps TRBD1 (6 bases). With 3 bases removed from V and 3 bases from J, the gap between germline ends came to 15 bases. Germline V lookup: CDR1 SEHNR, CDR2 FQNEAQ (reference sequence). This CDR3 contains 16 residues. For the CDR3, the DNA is TGTGCCAGCAGCTTGCCGGGACAATCGGGCTACAATGAGCAGTTCTTC. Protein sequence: CASSLPGQSGYNEQFF.

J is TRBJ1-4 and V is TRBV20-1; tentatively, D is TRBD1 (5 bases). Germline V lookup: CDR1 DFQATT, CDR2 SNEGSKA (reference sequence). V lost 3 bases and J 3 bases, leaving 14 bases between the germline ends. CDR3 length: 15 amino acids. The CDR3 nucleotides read TGCAGTGCTAGTCGAACGCCAGGGTCTAATGAAAAACTGTTTTTT. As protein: CSASRTPGSNEKLFF.

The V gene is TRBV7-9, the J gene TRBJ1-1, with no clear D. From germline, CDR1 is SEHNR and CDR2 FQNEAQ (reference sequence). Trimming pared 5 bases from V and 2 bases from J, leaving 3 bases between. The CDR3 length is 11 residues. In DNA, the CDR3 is TGTGCCAGCAGCCGTAACACTGAAGCTTTCTTT. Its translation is CASSRNTEAFF.

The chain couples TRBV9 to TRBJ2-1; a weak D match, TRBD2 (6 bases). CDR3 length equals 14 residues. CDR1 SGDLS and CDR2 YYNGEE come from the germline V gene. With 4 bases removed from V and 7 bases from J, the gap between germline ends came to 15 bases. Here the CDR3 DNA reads TGTGCCAGCAGCACCCGACCCGCGGGGAATGAGCAGTTCTTC. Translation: CASSTRPAGNEQFF.

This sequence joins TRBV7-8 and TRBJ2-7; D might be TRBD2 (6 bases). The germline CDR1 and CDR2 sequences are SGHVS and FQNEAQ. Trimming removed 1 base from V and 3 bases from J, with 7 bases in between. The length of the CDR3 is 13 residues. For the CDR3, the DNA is TGTGCCAGCAGCTTAGTGGGGGGCTACGAGCAGTACTTC. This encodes CASSLVGGYEQYF.

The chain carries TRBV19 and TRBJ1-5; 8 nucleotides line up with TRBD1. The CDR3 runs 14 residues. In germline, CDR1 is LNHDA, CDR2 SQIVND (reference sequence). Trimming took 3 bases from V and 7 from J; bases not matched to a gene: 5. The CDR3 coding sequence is TGTGCCAGTAGTATTTTGGGACAGGTACAGCCCCAGCATTTT. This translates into CASSILGQVQPQHF.

CDR3 loop: CASTSVAGRDEQYF. DNA of the CDR3: TGCGCCAGCACCTCCGTGGCAGGGCGCGACGAGCAGTACTTC. The J gene is TRBJ2-7, the V gene TRBV5-1; D is possibly TRBD1 (5 bases). CDR1 and CDR2 from the germline V gene are SGHRS and YFSETQ. Trimming pared 6 bases from V and 5 bases from J, leaving 18 bases between. The CDR3 is 14 amino acids.

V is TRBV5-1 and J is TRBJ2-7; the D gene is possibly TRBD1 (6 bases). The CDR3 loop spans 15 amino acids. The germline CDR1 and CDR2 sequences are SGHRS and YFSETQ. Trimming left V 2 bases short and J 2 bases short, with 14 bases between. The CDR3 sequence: CASSFTVDRTYEQYF. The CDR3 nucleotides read TGCGCCAGCAGCTTCACGGTGGACAGAACCTACGAGCAGTACTTC.

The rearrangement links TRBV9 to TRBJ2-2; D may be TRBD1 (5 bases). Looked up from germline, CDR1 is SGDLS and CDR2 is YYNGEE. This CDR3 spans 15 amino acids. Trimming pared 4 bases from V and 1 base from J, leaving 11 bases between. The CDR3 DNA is TGTGCCAGCAGCCCCTTTGGACAGAACACCGGGGAGCTGTTTTTT. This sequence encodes CASSPFGQNTGELFF. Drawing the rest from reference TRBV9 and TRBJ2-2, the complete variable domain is DSGVTQTPKHLITATGQRVTLRCSPRSGDLSVYWYQQSLDQGLQFLIQYYNGEERAKGNILERFSAQQFPDLHSELNLSSLELGDSALYFCASSPFGQNTGELFFGEGSRLTVL.

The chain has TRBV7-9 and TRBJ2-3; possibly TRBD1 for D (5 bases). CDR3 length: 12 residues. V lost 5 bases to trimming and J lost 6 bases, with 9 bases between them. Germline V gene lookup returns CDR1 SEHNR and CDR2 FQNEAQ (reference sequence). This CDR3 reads CASSQQVDTQYF. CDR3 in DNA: TGTGCCAGCAGCCAACAGGTGGATACGCAGTATTTT.

The CDR3 sequence: CASSQGRSNQPQHF. Here the CDR3 DNA reads TGCGCCAGCAGCCAAGGCAGGTCGAATCAGCCCCAGCATTTT. The chain has TRBV4-3 and TRBJ1-5; D call uncertain. Germline V CDR1 and CDR2: LGHNA, YSLEER. V was trimmed by 1 base and J by 4 bases, leaving 8 bases between them. The CDR3 has 14 amino acids.

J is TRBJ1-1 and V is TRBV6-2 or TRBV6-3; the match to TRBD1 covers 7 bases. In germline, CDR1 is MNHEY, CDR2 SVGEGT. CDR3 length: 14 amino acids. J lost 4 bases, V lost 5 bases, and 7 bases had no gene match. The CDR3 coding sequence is TGTGCCAGCAGTCGCGACAGGGCCGGCACTGAAGCTTTCTTT. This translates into CASSRDRAGTEAFF.

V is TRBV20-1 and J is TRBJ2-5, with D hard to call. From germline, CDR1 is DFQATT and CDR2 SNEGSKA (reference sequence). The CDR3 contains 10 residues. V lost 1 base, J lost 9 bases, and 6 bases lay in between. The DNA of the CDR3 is TGCAGTGCTAGAGGGCTTTCCCAGTACTTC. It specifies CSARGLSQYF.

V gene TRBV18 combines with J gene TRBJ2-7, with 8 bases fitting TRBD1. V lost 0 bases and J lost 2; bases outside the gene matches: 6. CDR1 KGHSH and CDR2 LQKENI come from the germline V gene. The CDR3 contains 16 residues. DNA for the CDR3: TGTGCCAGCTCACCACCGAGAGGGACAGGTGCCTACGAGCAGTACTTC. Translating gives CASSPPRGTGAYEQYF.